Following are 6 T cell receptor beta chains from one sample sequenced in a study of blood T cell repertoires in COVID-19. Clones were read by immunoSEQ multiplex PCR, and TCRdb kept only the in-frame ones, dropping some. The sample lists around 110,000 clones; 75% to 95% were seen once. Sample: peripheral blood. The receptors originated from a human donor with active COVID-19. The donor label of this sample is uncertain.

The genes are TRBV5-1 and TRBJ1-1, with D tentatively TRBD1 (6 bases). The CDR3 contains 18 residues. Germline CDR1 SGHRS, CDR2 YFSETQ. Trimming pared 0 bases from V and 4 bases from J, leaving 22 bases between. The CDR3 loop is CASSLDAGGLLVGTEAFF. The CDR3 nucleotides are TGCGCCAGCAGCTTGGATGCGGGGGGGCTCCTAGTTGGCACTGAAGCTTTCTTT.

The CDR3 DNA is TGCGCCAGCAGCCAAGATCGAGGGTCATACGAGCAGTACTTC. Encoded protein: CASSQDRGSYEQYF. The chain has TRBV4-3 and TRBJ2-7, with a weak D call TRBD2 (5 bases). This CDR3 is 14 amino acids long. V was cut by 0 bases and J by 4 bases, with 10 bases left in between. Germline loops: CDR1 LGHNA, CDR2 YSLEER.

The chain uses TRBV12-3 or TRBV12-4 and TRBJ1-1; possible D gene TRBD1, 6 bases. The CDR3 has 13 amino acids. V was shortened by 5 bases and J by 1 base, with 8 bases between the two germline ends. The CDR3 protein is CASSGGQNTEAFF. The DNA of the CDR3 is TGTGCCAGCAGTGGGGGACAGAACACTGAAGCTTTCTTT.

V and J are TRBV9 and TRBJ2-1; TRBD1 agrees at 9 bases. The J segment lost 7 bases and the V segment lost 2 bases, leaving 7 bases of the junction unmatched. The CDR3 totals 15 residues. CDR1 is SGDLS, CDR2 YYNGEE, per germline. This CDR3 is CASSVSGTGFNEQFF. In DNA, the CDR3 is TGTGCCAGCAGCGTTTCCGGGACAGGGTTTAATGAGCAGTTCTTC.

The sample holds a few counts of this clone. This chain joins TRBV3-1 (or the pseudogene TRBV3-2) and TRBJ2-1, with 7 bases lining up with TRBD2. Per germline, CDR1 LGHDT and CDR2 YNNKEL (reference sequence). The junction had 25 bases not matched to a gene; V was cut back by 3 bases and J by 8 bases. The CDR3 sequence is 20 residues long. CDR3 coding DNA: TGTGCCAGCAGCCATCCAATGACTAGCTTGCGGCCTGATCGGTTTGATGAGCAGTTCTTC. Protein: CASSHPMTSLRPDRFDEQFF.

This sequence joins TRBV27 and TRBJ2-7; TRBD2 matches at 9 bases. Looked up from germline, CDR1 is MNHEY and CDR2 is SMNVEV (reference sequence). The CDR3 runs 14 residues. V lost 5 bases, J lost 7 bases, and 9 bases stayed unmatched. The CDR3 region is CASSPASGVGEQYF. The CDR3 coding sequence is TGTGCCAGCAGTCCCGCTAGCGGGGTGGGTGAGCAGTACTTC.